The 10 T cell receptor beta chains below come from one sample, sequenced in a study of cytomegalovirus exposure and HLA in healthy donors. In the PCR, 60 Vbeta and 13 Jbeta primers were used. The method was immunoSEQ multiplex PCR; TCRdb's version includes in-frame clones alone and lacks a portion of them. Counted here are around 190,000 clones, roughly 87% occurring once; the ten biggest clones make up less than 1.3%. Material for sequencing was PBMCs. The receptor set was obtained from a boy aged 2 to 10 in good health and CMV-seronegative.

In the case of this clone: Germline is not matched at one junction end, which may reflect a read error. The rearrangement uses TRBV6-1 and TRBJ1-2, with TRBD1 as a possible D gene (5 bases). The CDR3 is 15 residues long. CDR1 and CDR2 from the germline V gene are MNHNS and SASEGT. The CDR3 DNA follows: TGTGCCAGCAGTGAAGGTCACAGGACGCCTATGGCTACTGCCTTC. As protein: CASSEGHRTPMATAF.

V and J are TRBV30 and TRBJ1-2, with D unclear. Germline V gene lookup returns CDR1 GTSNPN and CDR2 SVGIG (reference sequence). The V end lost 0 bases, the J end lost 7 bases, and 12 bases lay between the germline ends. The CDR3 runs 13 residues. CDR3 sequence: CAWSVSGYGGYTF. CDR3 in DNA: TGTGCCTGGAGTGTTTCGGGTTACGGTGGCTACACCTTC.

The chain uses TRBV28 and TRBJ2-7; D is perhaps TRBD1 (6 bases). Trimming removed 3 bases at V and 3 bases at J, with 6 bases between. The germline V gene encodes CDR1 MDHEN and CDR2 SYDVKM. The CDR3 is made up of 12 amino acids. The CDR3, as DNA: TGTGCCAGCAGTTTCAGGGGCTACGAGCAGTACTTC. Translated, it gives CASSFRGYEQYF.

To note about this clone: The sample carries other DNA sequences with the same CDR3. V is TRBV7-2 and J is TRBJ2-3, with 7 bases identical to TRBD2. Losses at the gene ends were 1 base for V and 1 base for J; bases not matched to a gene: 5. CDR1 and CDR2 (germline): SGHTA, FQGNSA. CDR3 length: 16 amino acids. In nucleotides, the CDR3 is TGTGCCAGCAGCTTAGGCGGTGGGGGGGGCACAGATACGCAGTATTTT. Its translation: CASSLGGGGGTDTQYF.

The chain carries TRBV5-6 and TRBJ2-7; the match to TRBD1 covers 11 bases. This CDR3 has 15 residues. Losses at the gene ends were 4 bases for V and 2 bases for J; bases not matched to a gene: 5. In germline, CDR1 is SGHDT, CDR2 YYEEEE. The CDR3 sequence is CASSLRGQGAYEQYF. The CDR3 region has the DNA TGTGCCAGCAGCCTAAGGGGACAGGGGGCCTACGAGCAGTACTTC.

A single count supports this clone. The V gene is TRBV29-1, the J gene TRBJ2-3, with 9 bases lining up with TRBD1. With V trimmed by 4 bases and J by 1 base, 9 bases remained unmatched. The germline V gene encodes CDR1 SQVTM and CDR2 ANQGSEA. The CDR3 totals 16 residues. The CDR3 spells CSVVGLGTGRTDTQYF. CDR3 in DNA: TGCAGCGTTGTTGGTTTAGGGACAGGGCGCACAGATACGCAGTATTTT.

Details on this clone: The same CDR3 also results from other DNA sequences found in this sample. The rearrangement joins TRBV28 to TRBJ1-3, with D perhaps TRBD1 (6 bases). Germline CDR1 is MDHEN and CDR2 is SYDVKM. V was pared by 2 bases and J by 0 bases, with 8 bases between. The CDR3 spans 15 residues. Here the CDR3 reads CASSLRGGSGNTIYF. The CDR3, as DNA: TGTGCCAGCAGTTTAAGGGGGGGCTCTGGAAACACCATATATTTT. Drawing the rest from reference TRBV28 and TRBJ1-3, the complete variable domain is DVKVTQSSRYLVKRTGEKVFLECVQDMDHENMFWYRQDPGLGLRLIYFSYDVKMKEKGDIPEGYSVSREKKERFSLILESASTNQTSMYLCASSLRGGSGNTIYFGEGSWLTVV.

The chain combines TRBV27 with TRBJ1-6; TRBD1 aligns across 9 bases. CDR3 size: 15 residues. J was trimmed by 9 bases and V by 4 bases; bases with no gene match: 7. Germline V gives CDR1 MNHEY, CDR2 SMNVEV (reference sequence). The CDR3 region is CASSSRTGVRSPLHF. The DNA for the CDR3 is TGTGCCAGCAGTTCAAGGACAGGGGTGCGTTCACCCCTCCACTTT.

In this sample, this clone turned up once. The chain is built from TRBV10-3 and TRBJ1-5, with 9 nucleotides matching TRBD1. Germline V gene data show CDR1 as ENHRY and CDR2 as SYGVKD. V lost 2 bases, J lost 2 bases, and 7 bases stayed unmatched. CDR3 length: 17 amino acids. The CDR3 DNA is TGTGCCATCAGTGAGGGGACAGGGAGGTCTGGCAATCAGCCCCAGCATTTT. Translation gives CAISEGTGRSGNQPQHF.

The chain has TRBV7-2 and TRBJ1-3; 7 nucleotides agree with TRBD1. The CDR3 extends over 16 amino acids. Trimming cost V 5 bases and J 3 bases; bases outside gene matches: 10. Per germline, CDR1 SGHTA and CDR2 FQGNSA. This chain's CDR3 is CASSGETGLGGNTIYF. CDR3 DNA sequence: TGTGCCAGCAGCGGAGAGACAGGGCTAGGTGGAAACACCATATATTTT.